What follows are 16 T cell receptor gamma chains derived from one specimen sequenced in a study of γδ T cells in repeated Plasmodium falciparum infection. Bulk repertoires came from Vgamma9/Vdelta2+ or Vdelta2-negative gammadelta T cells flow-sorted from PBMC. TCRdb called clones from the multiplex PCR reads again using CATT. The table has around 5,000 gamma-chain clones, 3% to 3.5% seen once. Source material: gamma-delta T cells from blood. The receptors derive from a pool of human donors (malaria-infected and uninfected, not separated).

Concerning this clone: A far larger clone is only one base removed, so a read error is likely. Other DNA sequences within the sample encode an identical CDR3. The genes are TRGV9 and TRGJP. The CDR3 contains 16 residues. Germline-derived CDR1 and CDR2 are GITISATS and ISYDGTV (reference sequence). The CDR3 coding sequence is TGTGCCTTGTGGGAGGCGATAGAGCTGGGCAAAAAAATCAAGGTATTT. Translated: CALWEAIELGKKIKVF.

About this clone itself: The protein TCRdb lists belongs to a much larger clone and differs from this DNA's translation at residue 10, which points to a read error; the protein shown is made from the DNA. CDR3 sequence reads: CATWILRGDSYYKKLF. For the CDR3, the DNA is TGTGCCACCTGGATCCTCAGAGGGGACAGTTATTATAAGAAACTCTTT. The chain joins TRGV8 to TRGJ1 or TRGJ2. Germline CDR1 is VENAVY and CDR2 is YDSYNSRV. The CDR3 length is 16 residues. The J segment lost 3 bases and the V segment lost 6 bases, leaving 17 bases of the junction unmatched.

This clone came up a few times. A far bigger clonotype differs at one base, so this is likely a read error. Within the sample, other DNA sequences also encode this same CDR3. The chain recombines TRGV9 with TRGJ1 or TRGJ2. TCRdb is silent on the J gene; assignment here came from matching the DNA to germline. Per the germline V gene, CDR1 is GITISATS and CDR2 is ISYDGTV (reference sequence). The CDR3 consists of 16 residues. CDR3 nucleotides: TGTGCCTTGTGGGAGGTCCTCCCCTCGGATTACTATAAGAAACTCTTT. As protein: CALWEVLPSDYYKKLF.

This clone was recorded a few times. TCRdb shows a much larger clone's protein in place of this DNA's translation, and the two differ at residue 9, likely through a read error; the protein shown is translated from the DNA. The chain is built from TRGV9 and TRGJP. The J gene, absent from TCRdb, was called here by matching the DNA to germline. Germline CDR1 reads GITISATS; CDR2 reads ISYDGTV (reference sequence). The CDR3 totals 15 residues. Written as DNA, the CDR3 is TGTGCCTTGTGGGGAAACGAGTTGGACAAAAAAATCAAGGTATTT. As protein: CALWGNELDKKIKVF.

This clone was counted only a few times. TCRdb's protein, taken from a much larger clone, differs from this DNA's translation at residue 12, likely owing to a read error; the protein displayed comes from the DNA. This sequence joins TRGV9 and TRGJP. TCRdb leaves out the J gene; it was filled in here by matching the DNA to germline. Germline CDR1 and CDR2: GITISATS and ISYDGTV (reference sequence). CDR3 size: 16 residues. The DNA for the CDR3 is TGTGCCTTGTGGGAGGTATCAGAGTTGGGCAAAAGAATCAAGGTATTT. Amino acid sequence: CALWEVSELGKRIKVF.

By share of the sample, this clone is medium-sized. A much larger clonotype is one base distant, so this may be a read error. The same CDR3 can be traced to other DNA sequences in this sample. The chain recombines TRGV9 with TRGJP. Trimming took 4 bases from V and 4 from J; bases not matched to a gene: 1. Germline values: CDR1 GITISATS, CDR2 ISYDGTV (reference sequence). The CDR3 loop spans 15 amino acids. CDR3 sequence: CALWDQELGKKIKVF. The CDR3 DNA reads TGTGCCTTGTGGGATCAAGAGTTGGGCAAAAAAATCAAGGTATTT.

Of note for this clone: The TCRdb protein, from a much larger clone, departs from this DNA's translation at residue 5, likely by read error; the protein shown derives from the DNA. The chain has TRGV9 and TRGJ1 or TRGJ2. CDR1 GITISATS and CDR2 ISYDGTV come from the germline V gene (reference sequence). There are 16 residues in the CDR3. Here the CDR3 reads CALWKVEAHPYYKKLF. The CDR3 DNA reads TGTGCCTTGTGGAAGGTCGAGGCCCATCCTTATTATAAGAAACTCTTT.

Note on this clone: TCRdb's listed protein matches a much larger clone and diverges from this DNA's translation at residue 4, likely through a read error; the protein shown comes from the DNA. The rearrangement uses TRGV4 and TRGJ1 or TRGJ2. The CDR3 sequence is 14 residues long. The germline V gene encodes CDR1 EGSTGY and CDR2 YDSYTSSV. This chain's CDR3 is CATCDGFYYYKKLF. DNA for the CDR3: TGTGCCACCTGTGATGGGTTTTATTATTATAAGAAACTCTTT.

This clone has a count of ten or more. This chain connects TRGV9 to TRGJP. The J gene, left out of TCRdb, was set here by checking the DNA against germline. J lost 7 bases, V lost 1 base, and 10 bases had no gene match. The CDR3 runs 18 residues. Germline V gene lookup returns CDR1 GITISATS and CDR2 ISYDGTV (reference sequence). The CDR3 nucleotides read TGTGCCTTGTGGGAGGTACAAAAAGAGGAGTTGGGCAAAAAAATCAAGGTATTT. Amino acid sequence: CALWEVQKEELGKKIKVF.

This clone was seen at least ten times. TCRdb pairs this DNA with a much larger clone's protein that differs at residue 11, likely a read error; the protein shown was translated from the DNA. The gene calls are TRGV4 and TRGJ1 or TRGJ2. Per germline, CDR1 EGSTGY and CDR2 YDSYTSSV. CDR3 length: 13 residues. Here the CDR3 DNA reads TGTGCCACCTGGGATTACGGCGAAGATAAGGAACTCTTT. It is translated as CATWDYGEDKELF.

This clone was counted many times. A read error likely explains why the TCRdb protein, taken from a much larger clone, differs from this DNA's translation at residue 12; the protein shown is translated from the DNA. CDR3 DNA: TGTGCCACCTGGGACGGGCGATCGAGGACTAAGAGACTCTTT. Protein: CATWDGRSRTKRLF. No call exists for the J gene, whereas the V gene is TRGV2. This CDR3 has 14 residues. Germline-derived CDR1 and CDR2 are EGSNGY and YDSYNSKV.

This clone was seen more than once but under ten times. A far more abundant clone sits one base away, making this likely a read error. Other DNA sequences in this specimen translate into the identical CDR3. The J gene is TRGJP, the V gene TRGV9. TCRdb offers no J gene call, so here the DNA was matched to germline to obtain one. Germline V gene sequence: CDR1 GITISATS, CDR2 ISYDGTV (reference sequence). The CDR3 has 15 residues. DNA of the CDR3: TGTGCCTTGTGGGAGTTAGAGTTGGGCAAAAAGATCAAGGTATTT. Translated, it gives CALWELELGKKIKVF.

This clone has only a few counts. With a far larger clone one base away, a read error is the likely cause. Additional DNA sequences in this sample encode the identical CDR3. The chain joins TRGV9 to TRGJP. In germline, CDR1 is GITISATS, CDR2 ISYDGTV (reference sequence). CDR3 length equals 17 residues. The V segment lost 0 bases and the J segment 4 bases; nucleotides outside the gene matches: 3. CDR3 nucleotides: TGTGCCTTGTGGGAGGTGACCCAAGAGTTGGGCAAAAAAATCAAGGTATTT. It encodes CALWEVTQELGKKIKVF.

This clone was seen more than once but under ten times. TCRdb has a much larger clone's protein, which differs at residue 12 from the translation of this DNA, likely because of a read error; what is shown is the protein translated from the DNA. The chain employs TRGV2 and TRGJP2. Since TCRdb gives no J gene, matching the DNA to germline was used here to assign it. The CDR3 extends over 16 amino acids. Germline CDR1 reads EGSNGY; CDR2 reads YDSYNSKV. CDR3 residues: CATWDGHAVRDRIKTF. The CDR3 nucleotides are TGTGCCACCTGGGACGGCCATGCAGTTCGTGATAGGATCAAGACGTTT.

There are a few counts of this clone. Translating this DNA gives a protein that differs at residue 7 from the TCRdb one, which belongs to a much larger clone; a read error is likely, and the protein shown is this translation. The CDR3 protein is CATWARGGFKKLF. Here the CDR3 DNA reads TGTGCCACCTGGGCCCGGGGGGGGTTTAAGAAACTCTTT. The chain combines TRGV5 with TRGJ1 or TRGJ2. No J segment appears in TCRdb, so it was assigned here by matching the sequence to germline. V shed 5 bases, J shed 9 bases, and the junction held 13 bases outside the gene matches. The CDR3 is 13 amino acids. Germline values: CDR1 VINAFY, CDR2 YDVSNSKD.

By share of the sample, this clone is medium-sized. The V and J genes are TRGV5 and TRGJ1 or TRGJ2. CDR1 and CDR2 (germline): VINAFY, YDVSNSKD. The CDR3 sequence is 14 residues long. V lost 0 bases and J lost 0; bases outside the gene matches: 2. Here the CDR3 DNA reads TGTGCCACCTGGGACAGGTCGAATTATTATAAGAAACTCTTT. It codes for CATWDRSNYYKKLF.